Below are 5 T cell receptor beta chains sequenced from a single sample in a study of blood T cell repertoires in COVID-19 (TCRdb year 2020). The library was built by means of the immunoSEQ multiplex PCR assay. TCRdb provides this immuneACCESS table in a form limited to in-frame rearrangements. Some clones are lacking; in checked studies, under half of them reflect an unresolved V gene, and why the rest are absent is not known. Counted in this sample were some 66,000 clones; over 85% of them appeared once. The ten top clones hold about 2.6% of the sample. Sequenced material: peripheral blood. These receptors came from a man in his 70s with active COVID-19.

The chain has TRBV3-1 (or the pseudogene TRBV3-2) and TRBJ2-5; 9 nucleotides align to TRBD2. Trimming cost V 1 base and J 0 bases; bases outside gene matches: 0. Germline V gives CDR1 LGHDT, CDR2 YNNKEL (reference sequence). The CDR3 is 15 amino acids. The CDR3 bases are TGTGCCAGCAGCCAAGGCGGGGGGGACCAAGAGACCCAGTACTTC. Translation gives CASSQGGGDQETQYF.

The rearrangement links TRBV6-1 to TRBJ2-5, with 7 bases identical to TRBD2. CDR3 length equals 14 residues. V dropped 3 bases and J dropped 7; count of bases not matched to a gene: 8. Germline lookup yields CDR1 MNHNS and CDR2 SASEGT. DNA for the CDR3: TGTGCCAGCAGTGAGACACATAGGACTAGGACCCAGTACTTC. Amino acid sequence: CASSETHRTRTQYF.

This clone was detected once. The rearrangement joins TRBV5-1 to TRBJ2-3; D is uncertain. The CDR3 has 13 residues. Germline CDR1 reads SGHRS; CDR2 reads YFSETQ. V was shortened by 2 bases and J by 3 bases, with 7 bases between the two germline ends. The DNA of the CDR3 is TGCGCCAGCAGCTTTGATAGAACAGATACGCAGTATTTT. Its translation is CASSFDRTDTQYF. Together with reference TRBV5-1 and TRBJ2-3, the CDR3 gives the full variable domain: KAGVTQTPRYLIKTRGQQVTLSCSPISGHRSVSWYQQTPGQGLQFLFEYFSETQRNKGNFPGRFSGRQFSNSRSEMNVSTLELGDSALYLCASSFDRTDTQYFGPGTRLTVL.

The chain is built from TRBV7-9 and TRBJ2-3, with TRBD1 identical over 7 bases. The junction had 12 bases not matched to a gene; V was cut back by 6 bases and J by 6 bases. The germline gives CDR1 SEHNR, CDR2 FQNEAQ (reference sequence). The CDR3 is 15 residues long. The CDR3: CASRSDRRAWDTQYF. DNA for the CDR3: TGTGCCAGCAGGTCGGACAGGCGGGCTTGGGATACGCAGTATTTT.

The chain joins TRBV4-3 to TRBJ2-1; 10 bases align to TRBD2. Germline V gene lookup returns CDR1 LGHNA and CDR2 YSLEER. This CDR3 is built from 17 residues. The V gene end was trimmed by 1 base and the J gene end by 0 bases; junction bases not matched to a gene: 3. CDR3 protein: CASSQAAGGDSYNEQFF. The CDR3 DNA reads TGCGCCAGCAGCCAAGCAGCGGGGGGGGACTCCTACAATGAGCAGTTCTTC.